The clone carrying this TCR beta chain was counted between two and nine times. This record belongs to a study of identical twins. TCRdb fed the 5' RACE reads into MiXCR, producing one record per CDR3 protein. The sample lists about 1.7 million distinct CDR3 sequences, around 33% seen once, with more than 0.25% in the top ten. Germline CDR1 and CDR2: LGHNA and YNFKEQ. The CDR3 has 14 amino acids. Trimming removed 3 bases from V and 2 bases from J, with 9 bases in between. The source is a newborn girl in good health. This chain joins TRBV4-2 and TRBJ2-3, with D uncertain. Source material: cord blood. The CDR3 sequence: CASSHSTDTDTQYF. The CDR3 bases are TGTGCCAGCAGCCATTCCACAGACACAGATACGCAGTATTTT.